Listed below are T cell receptor beta chains from one sample, sequenced in a study of a mutant IDH1 vaccine in newly diagnosed glioma. Assay: immunoSEQ multiplex PCR; the TCRdb copy retains only in-frame clones and omits some. Found here are 45,000 to 50,000 clones, roughly 91% of them singletons; the top ten hold around 5.4%. For these TCRs, the target antigens are not known. The sequencing used PBMCs, collected from a glioma patient whose treatment included an IDH1 peptide vaccine. The receptor set was obtained from a woman aged 40-49 years with glioma. Both conserved end residues are part of each CDR3. A D gene is named only where the DNA matches it firmly. Part of the rows lack a size; the others show once, few, many or a class for expanded clones.

.	TRBJ1-3	TRBV10-3	.	CAISLSSGNTIYF	TGTGCCATCAGTTTGAGCTCTGGAAACACCATATATTTT
.	TRBJ1-1	TRBV15	TRBD1	CATSSDRGLTEAFF	TGTGCCACCAGCAGTGACAGGGGGCTTACTGAAGCTTTCTTT
.	TRBJ1-4	TRBV7-8	.	CASSSYRDGDEKLFF	TGTGCCAGCAGCTCCTACAGGGACGGGGATGAAAAACTGTTTTTT
.	TRBJ2-1	TRBV5-1	.	CASSLTGSYNEQFF	TGCGCCAGCAGCCTGACGGGCTCCTACAATGAGCAGTTCTTC
.	TRBJ1-3	TRBV5-1	.	CASSLSVSGNTIYF	TGCGCCAGCAGCTTGTCGGTCTCTGGAAACACCATATATTTT
.	TRBJ1-2	TRBV5-1	.	CASSLAGQGSGYTF	TGCGCCAGCAGCTTGGCAGGGCAGGGTAGTGGCTACACCTTC
.	TRBJ2-5	TRBV15	.	CATSRDRATQYF	TGTGCCACCAGCAGAGATCGGGCGACCCAGTACTTC
.	TRBJ1-2	TRBV18	.	CASSPRQNANYGYTF	TGTGCCAGCTCACCAAGACAGAACGCTAACTATGGCTACACCTTC
.	TRBJ1-4	TRBV5-4	TRBD1	CASSLSRQGATNEKLFF	TGTGCCAGCAGCTTATCCCGACAGGGAGCAACTAATGAAAAACTGTTTTTT
.	TRBJ1-3	TRBV7-2	.	CASSLGAGVSSGNTIYF	TGTGCCAGCAGCTTAGGGGCGGGGGTGAGCTCTGGAAACACCATATATTTT
.	TRBJ2-7	TRBV2	.	CASSERSGRYEQYF	TGTGCCAGCAGTGAAAGGAGCGGTCGCTACGAGCAGTACTTC
.	TRBJ2-7	TRBV4-1	TRBD2	CASSQAAKLRPWTSGSSYEQYF	TGCGCCAGCAGCCAAGCGGCCAAGTTGAGGCCCTGGACTAGCGGGTCCTCCTACGAGCAGTACTTC
.	TRBJ1-2	TRBV5-1	.	CASSLGGYGYTF	TGCGCCAGCAGCTTGGGCGGGTATGGCTACACCTTC
.	TRBJ2-5	TRBV2	.	CASSDGGRETQYF	TGTGCCAGCAGTGACGGGGGGCGAGAGACCCAGTACTTC
.	TRBJ1-5	TRBV2	.	CASSLDSNQPQHF	TGTGCCAGCAGCCTGGATAGCAATCAGCCCCAGCATTTT
.	TRBJ2-2	TRBV5-1	TRBD2	CASSDGLAGGLTGELFF	TGCGCCAGCAGCGATGGACTAGCGGGGGGCCTCACCGGGGAGCTGTTTTTT
.	TRBJ2-1	TRBV6-1	.	CASSERGRLVGEQFF	TGTGCCAGCAGTGAAAGGGGCAGGCTCGTGGGTGAGCAGTTCTTC
.	TRBJ1-1	TRBV7-2	.	CASSLVGVTEAFF	TGTGCCAGCAGCTTAGTGGGGGTTACTGAAGCTTTCTTT
.	TRBJ1-6	TRBV19	TRBD1	CAIGNRGHSPLHF	TGTGCCATAGGGAACAGGGGGCACTCACCCCTCCACTTT
.	TRBJ1-6	TRBV4-2	.	CASSQGVGASPLHF	TGTGCCAGCAGCCAAGGGGTCGGAGCATCACCCCTCCACTTT
once	TRBJ2-6	TRBV29-1	TRBD1	CSVSTGDSGANVLTF	TGCAGCGTTTCAACAGGGGACTCTGGGGCCAACGTCCTGACTTTC
.	TRBJ1-1	TRBV7-6	.	CASSADVMNTEAFF	TGTGCCAGCAGCGCAGACGTAATGAACACTGAAGCTTTCTTT
.	TRBJ2-3	TRBV4-1	TRBD2	CASSHRTSEADTQYF	TGCGCCAGCAGCCACCGGACTAGCGAGGCAGATACGCAGTATTTT
.	TRBJ2-7	TRBV5-4	TRBD2	CASSSSGGLSSYEQYF	TGTGCCAGCAGTTCTAGCGGGGGCCTGAGCTCCTACGAGCAGTACTTC
once	TRBJ2-1	TRBV9	.	CASSVGPVTRTIEQFF	TGTGCCAGCAGCGTAGGGCCTGTGACACGGACTATTGAGCAGTTCTTC
.	TRBJ2-4	TRBV30	.	CAWSEGGPNIQYF	TGTGCCTGGAGTGAGGGTGGGCCAAACATTCAGTACTTC
.	TRBJ2-5	TRBV7-7	TRBD2	CASSPGLAGMETQYF	TGTGCTAGCAGCCCCGGACTAGCGGGCATGGAGACCCAGTACTTC
.	TRBJ2-2	TRBV28	TRBD1	CASSSVGTVTGTGELFF	TGTGCCAGCAGCTCAGTGGGGACAGTAACAGGCACCGGGGAGCTGTTTTTT
once	TRBJ1-6	TRBV15	.	CATRSTKGTPSPLHF	TGTGCCACCCGATCGACGAAAGGGACCCCTTCACCCCTCCACTTT
.	TRBJ2-7	TRBV4-1	.	CASSQFRGREQYF	TGCGCCAGCAGCCAATTTCGGGGTAGGGAGCAGTACTTC
.	TRBJ2-3	TRBV5-6	.	CASRASRGGTDTQYF	TGTGCCAGCAGGGCGAGCAGGGGGGGCACAGATACGCAGTATTTT
once	TRBJ2-7	TRBV7-2	TRBD1	CASSLGQPYEQYF	TGTGCCAGCAGCTTGGGACAGCCCTACGAGCAGTACTTC
.	TRBJ2-6	TRBV7-3	.	CASSLGANVLTF	TGTGCCAGTTCTCTCGGGGCCAACGTCCTGACTTTC
few	TRBJ2-7	TRBV5-4	.	CASSLAPRRTYEQYF	TGTGCCAGCAGCTTGGCGCCCAGAAGAACCTACGAGCAGTACTTC
.	TRBJ2-7	TRBV19	TRBD2	CASSIYAGGPVYEQYF	TGTGCCAGTAGTATCTATGCGGGAGGGCCTGTCTACGAGCAGTACTTC
.	TRBJ1-1	TRBV29-1	.	CSVESATEAFF	TGCAGCGTTGAGTCGGCGACTGAAGCTTTCTTT
.	TRBJ2-7	TRBV30	.	CAWSRGQSYEQYF	TGTGCCTGGAGCCGCGGTCAATCCTACGAGCAGTACTTC
once	TRBJ1-5	TRBV19	.	CASSIGEQPQHF	TGTGCCAGTAGTATAGGAGAACAGCCCCAGCATTTT
few	TRBJ1-5	TRBV28	.	CASSPFYSGNQPQHF	TGTGCCAGCAGTCCATTCTATTCTGGCAATCAGCCCCAGCATTTT
.	TRBJ1-2	TRBV6-6	.	CASSVPGEGYTF	TGTGCCAGCAGTGTTCCAGGGGAGGGCTACACCTTC
medium-sized	TRBJ1-4	TRBV5-4	.	CASSLGQGGRPNEKLFF	TGTGCCAGCAGCTTGGGTCAGGGTGGTAGACCTAATGAAAAACTGTTTTTT
.	TRBJ1-2	TRBV15	.	CATSRDGALTYGYTF	TGTGCCACCAGCAGAGATGGAGCACTGACATATGGCTACACCTTC